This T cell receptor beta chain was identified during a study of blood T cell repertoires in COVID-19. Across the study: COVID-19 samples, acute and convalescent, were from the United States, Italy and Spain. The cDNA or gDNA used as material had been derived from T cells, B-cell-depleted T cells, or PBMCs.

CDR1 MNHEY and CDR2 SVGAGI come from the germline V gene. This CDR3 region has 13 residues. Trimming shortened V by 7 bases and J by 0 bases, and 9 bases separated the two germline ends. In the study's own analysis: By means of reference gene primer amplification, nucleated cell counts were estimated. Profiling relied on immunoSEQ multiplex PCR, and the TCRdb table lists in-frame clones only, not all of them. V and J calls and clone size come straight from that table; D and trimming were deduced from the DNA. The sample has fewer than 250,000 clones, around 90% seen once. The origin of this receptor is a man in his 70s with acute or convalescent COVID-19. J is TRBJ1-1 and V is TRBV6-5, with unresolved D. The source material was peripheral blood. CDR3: CASNQILNTEAFF. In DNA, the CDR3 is TGTGCCAGCAACCAGATCCTGAACACTGAAGCTTTCTTT.